These 27 T cell receptor beta chains were sequenced from one sample in a study of blood T cell repertoires in COVID-19. This table comes from immunoSEQ multiplex PCR, and its TCRdb copy is limited to in-frame clones, with some not included. The repertoire has some 250,000 clones, 86% of them found once; the top ten carry 6.2%. Sequenced input: peripheral blood. The receptors derive from a man in his fifties or sixties with acute or convalescent COVID-19.

The DNA for the CDR3 is TGTGCCAGCAGTTCCCCCAGGGGTAGCTCCTACGAGCAGTACTTC. Protein sequence: CASSSPRGSSYEQYF. The chain uses TRBV28 and TRBJ2-7, with D possibly TRBD1 on 6 matching bases. Per germline, CDR1 MDHEN and CDR2 SYDVKM. The V gene lost 4 bases and the J gene lost 0 bases, with 13 bases spanning the gap. The CDR3 is 15 residues long.

The chain employs TRBV9 and TRBJ2-1; D is ambiguous. Germline CDR1 SGDLS, CDR2 YYNGEE. The CDR3 loop spans 16 amino acids. Trimming cost V 0 bases and J 2 bases, with 12 bases left between them. CDR3 residues: CASSVEAETPYNEQFF. DNA for the CDR3: TGTGCCAGCAGCGTAGAGGCGGAAACGCCCTACAATGAGCAGTTCTTC.

The chain links TRBV19 to TRBJ1-1; D not certain. The CDR3 is 17 residues long. Trimming pared 5 bases from V and 6 bases from J, leaving 25 bases between. The germline V gene encodes CDR1 LNHDA and CDR2 SQIVND (reference sequence). CDR3 sequence (DNA): TGTGCCAGTAGTCCTAGCAGCGGAATCCAAGTACACCCTGAAGCTTTCTTT. Translating it yields CASSPSSGIQVHPEAFF.

The chain combines TRBV27 with TRBJ2-2, with 7 positions matching TRBD1. J lost 7 bases, V lost 3 bases, and 5 bases had no gene match. Germline lookup yields CDR1 MNHEY and CDR2 SMNVEV (reference sequence). This CDR3 region has 14 residues. The CDR3 here is CASSFLRGIGELFF. As DNA, the CDR3 is TGTGCCAGCAGTTTCCTCAGGGGGATCGGGGAGCTGTTTTTT.

This chain joins TRBV7-2 and TRBJ1-2; D is uncertain. This CDR3 region has 13 residues. The ends were cut back, 5 bases at V and 8 bases at J, with 15 bases in the middle. Germline V CDR1 and CDR2: SGHTA, FQGNSA. CDR3 sequence: CASSPGPTGGYTF. CDR3 in DNA: TGTGCCAGCAGCCCCGGACCTACGGGGGGCTACACCTTC. Full variable domain (outside the CDR3, taken from reference TRBV7-2 and TRBJ1-2): GAGVSQSPSNKVTEKGKDVELRCDPISGHTALYWYRQSLGQGLEFLIYFQGNSAPDKSGLPSDRFSAERTGGSVSTLTIQRTQQEDSAVYLCASSPGPTGGYTFGSGTRLTVV.

A few counts support this clone. The rearrangement links TRBV2 to TRBJ2-7; 9 nucleotides align to TRBD1. The CDR3 has 14 residues. Germline CDR1 reads SNHLY; CDR2 reads FYNNEI. Trimming cost V 4 bases and J 4 bases; bases outside gene matches: 5. The CDR3 loop reads CASSVGTGRYEQYF. The CDR3 coding sequence is TGTGCCAGCAGTGTTGGGACAGGGAGATACGAGCAGTACTTC. Using reference TRBV2 and TRBJ2-7 for the parts outside the CDR3, the full variable domain is EPEVTQTPSHQVTQMGQEVILRCVPISNHLYFYWYRQILGQKVEFLVSFYNNEISEKSEIFDDQFSVERPDGSNFTLKIRSTKLEDSAMYFCASSVGTGRYEQYFGPGTRLTVT.

V is TRBV4-3 and J is TRBJ2-2; TRBD2 matches 8 bases. Germline CDR1 LGHNA, CDR2 YSLEER. Trimming removed 0 bases from V and 6 bases from J; junction bases left unmatched: 12. CDR3 size: 18 residues. CDR3 residues: CASSQDRIGRVVSGELFF. The CDR3 nucleotides read TGCGCCAGCAGCCAAGATCGGATCGGGAGGGTCGTCTCCGGGGAGCTGTTTTTT.

The rearrangement links TRBV29-1 to TRBJ1-5; TRBD1 matches at 7 bases. The CDR3 runs to 13 residues. With V trimmed by 5 bases and J by 3 bases, 4 bases remained unmatched. The germline CDR1 and CDR2 sequences are SQVTM and ANQGSEA. CDR3 coding DNA: TGCAGCGTTTCACAGGGGATCAATCAGCCCCAGCATTTT. This translates into CSVSQGINQPQHF.

The chain recombines TRBV6-6 with TRBJ2-1, with a tentative D call TRBD2 (6 bases). This CDR3 region has 14 residues. In germline, CDR1 is MNHNY, CDR2 SVGAGI (reference sequence). V dropped 3 bases and J dropped 1 base, with 7 bases sitting between them. CDR3: CASSYRGSYNEQFF. The DNA for the CDR3 is TGTGCCAGCAGTTATCGGGGGTCCTACAATGAGCAGTTCTTC.

This clone showed up just a few times. The CDR3 sequence: CASTSGGYEQYF. The CDR3, as DNA: TGTGCCAGCACCAGCGGGGGGTACGAGCAGTACTTC. The V and J genes are TRBV28 and TRBJ2-7; 9 bases map to TRBD2. The CDR3 runs to 12 residues. From germline, CDR1 is MDHEN and CDR2 SYDVKM. The V gene end was trimmed by 7 bases and the J gene end by 4 bases; junction bases not matched to a gene: 2.

The J gene is TRBJ1-2, the V gene TRBV13; D remains unclear. The V end was cut by 4 bases, the J end by 4 bases, with 16 bases between. Germline V CDR1 and CDR2: PRHDT, FYEKMQ (reference sequence). The CDR3 is made up of 15 amino acids. The CDR3 reads CASSSGSNHFYGYTF. CDR3 sequence (DNA): TGTGCCAGCAGCTCCGGGTCTAACCACTTCTATGGCTACACCTTC.

This clone has only one observation. The V call is TRBV6-5, the J call TRBJ2-7; D is possibly TRBD1 (6 bases). V lost 4 bases and J lost 7, with 11 bases in between. This CDR3 spans 12 amino acids. The germline V gene has CDR1 MNHEY and CDR2 SVGAGI. Here the CDR3 reads CASSFRGREQYF. The CDR3 DNA reads TGTGCCAGCAGTTTCAGGGGAAGGGAGCAGTACTTC.

J is TRBJ1-1 and V is TRBV6-5; 8 bases match TRBD1. The J segment lost 4 bases and the V segment lost 4 bases, leaving 5 bases of the junction unmatched. Germline CDR1 is MNHEY and CDR2 is SVGAGI. The CDR3 extends over 14 amino acids. CDR3 residues: CASSSGGDVTEAFF. For the CDR3, the DNA is TGTGCCAGCAGTTCAGGGGGCGACGTCACTGAAGCTTTCTTT.

This chain uses TRBV7-2 with TRBJ1-3; 8 positions agree with TRBD1. V lost 4 bases and J lost 0; bases outside the gene matches: 2. This CDR3 comprises 15 residues. Germline assignment: CDR1 SGHTA and CDR2 FQGNSA. Here the CDR3 reads CASSWDRNSGNTIYF. Here the CDR3 DNA reads TGTGCCAGCAGCTGGGACAGGAACTCTGGAAACACCATATATTTT.

DNA for the CDR3: TGTGCCAGCAGCTTCAGGGGTGACAATGAAAAACTGTTTTTT. Amino acids: CASSFRGDNEKLFF. J is TRBJ1-4 and V is TRBV5-4; the D gene is possibly TRBD1 (6 bases). V lost 2 bases to trimming and J lost 5 bases, with 10 bases between them. The length of the CDR3 is 14 residues. The germline V gene encodes CDR1 SGHNT and CDR2 YYREEE (reference sequence). The entire variable domain, with the rest obtained from reference TRBV5-4 and TRBJ1-4, is as follows: ETGVTQSPTHLIKTRGQQVTLRCSSQSGHNTVSWYQQALGQGPQFIFQYYREEENGRGNFPPRFSGLQFPNYSSELNVNALELDDSALYLCASSFRGDNEKLFFGSGTQLSVL.

The J gene is TRBJ2-3, the V gene TRBV9, with TRBD2 as a possible D gene (6 bases). CDR3 length: 16 residues. CDR1 and CDR2 from the germline V gene are SGDLS and YYNGEE. V was cut by 0 bases and J by 2 bases, with 13 bases left in between. CDR3 coding DNA: TGTGCCAGCAGCGTAGAAAAAGGGACTCTCACAGATACGCAGTATTTT. Encoded protein: CASSVEKGTLTDTQYF.

The chain links TRBV14 to TRBJ2-1; 12 positions match TRBD2. CDR1 and CDR2 (germline): SGHDN, FVKESK. The CDR3 spans 15 residues. Trimming removed 5 bases from V and 7 bases from J; junction bases left unmatched: 6. The CDR3 bases are TGTGCCAGCAGCATACTAGCGGGAGGTATGAATGAGCAGTTCTTC. This encodes CASSILAGGMNEQFF.

The V call is TRBV10-3, the J call TRBJ1-3, with D uncertain. V was pared by 8 bases and J by 4 bases, with 15 bases between. The CDR3 extends over 14 amino acids. Germline V lookup: CDR1 ENHRY, CDR2 SYGVKD. The CDR3 is CAIAAAPGGNTIYF. As DNA, the CDR3 is TGTGCCATCGCAGCGGCCCCCGGGGGAAACACCATATATTTT.

The V gene is TRBV19, the J gene TRBJ2-7; 11 nucleotides agree with TRBD1. V dropped 1 base and J dropped 3; count of bases not matched to a gene: 8. The CDR3 runs to 17 residues. CDR1 and CDR2 (germline): LNHDA, SQIVND (reference sequence). The CDR3, as DNA: TGTGCCAGTAGTATAGGCCCGACCGGGACAGGGGGCTACGAGCAGTACTTC. Residues: CASSIGPTGTGGYEQYF.

This rearrangement joins TRBV21-1 to TRBJ2-1; TRBD2 was called by the table and not checked on the DNA. TRBV21-1 is labeled a pseudogene. This CDR3 comprises 18 residues. The CDR3 coding sequence is TGTGCCAGCAGCAAATCCTTCGAGCGGGGAAGCTCCTACAATGAGCAGTTCTTC. It translates to CASSKSFERGSSYNEQFF.

The chain is built from TRBV3-1 (or the pseudogene TRBV3-2) and TRBJ2-5, with D possibly TRBD2 on 6 matching bases. The CDR3 length is 15 residues. In germline, CDR1 is LGHDT, CDR2 YNNKEL (reference sequence). Between the trimmed V and J ends, which lost 1 base and 5 bases, there was a span of 14 bases. The CDR3 spells CASSQVAGTLETQYF. As DNA, the CDR3 is TGTGCCAGCAGCCAAGTGGCGGGAACTTTGGAGACCCAGTACTTC.

This chain connects TRBV19 to TRBJ1-5; 7 bases align to TRBD1. The germline V gene encodes CDR1 LNHDA and CDR2 SQIVND (reference sequence). The J segment lost 6 bases and the V segment lost 3 bases, leaving 5 bases of the junction unmatched. The CDR3 length is 14 residues. The CDR3 DNA sequence: TGTGCCAGTAGTATTCAAAGGGGGCCTCAGCCCCAGCATTTT. Residues: CASSIQRGPQPQHF.

A few counts support this clone. J is TRBJ1-1 and V is TRBV25-1; 8 nucleotides line up with TRBD1. This CDR3 has 16 amino acids. Germline assignment: CDR1 MGHDK and CDR2 SYGVNS. The trim removed 4 bases at V and 5 bases at J, leaving 12 bases unmatched. The CDR3 nucleotides are TGTGCCAGCAGTGTCGGACAGGGCCTAATCGGGACTGAAGCTTTCTTT. Protein sequence: CASSVGQGLIGTEAFF.

The rearrangement joins TRBV21-1 to TRBJ1-5. TRBV21-1 is designated a pseudogene. This CDR3 contains 19 residues. The CDR3 sequence: CASSKEAGESKDSNQPQHF. DNA for the CDR3: TGTGCCAGCAGCAAAGAGGCCGGGGAGAGTAAGGATAGCAATCAGCCCCAGCATTTT.

V is TRBV29-1 and J is TRBJ2-7; D not certain. The CDR3 contains 12 residues. Trimming cost V 1 base and J 2 bases, with 6 bases left between them. The germline CDR1 and CDR2 sequences are SQVTM and ANQGSEA. The CDR3 nucleotides read TGCAGCGTTGAAGCACAGACCTACGAGCAGTACTTC. Protein product: CSVEAQTYEQYF.

The chain uses TRBV27 and TRBJ2-7; 14 bases match TRBD2. CDR3 size: 14 residues. CDR1 is MNHEY, CDR2 SMNVEV, per germline (reference sequence). The trim removed 6 bases at V and 7 bases at J, leaving 5 bases unmatched. CDR3: CASSQGLAGGEQYF. CDR3 coding DNA: TGTGCCAGCAGCCAAGGACTAGCGGGAGGTGAGCAGTACTTC.

The V and J genes are TRBV7-2 and TRBJ1-2; D remains ambiguous. The V and J ends lost 5 bases and 6 bases respectively, with 13 bases between them. This CDR3 spans 13 amino acids. The germline V gene encodes CDR1 SGHTA and CDR2 FQGNSA. The CDR3 loop reads CASSPRVWDGYTF. The CDR3 DNA is TGTGCCAGCAGCCCCCGGGTGTGGGATGGCTACACCTTC.